These T cell receptor beta chains were read from a single sample in a study of response to subunit inactivated influenza vaccine. TCRdb reprocessed the RT-PCR reads via MiXCR and lists one record per CDR3 protein. This table has some 640,000 distinct CDR3 sequences, approximately 15% appearing once. The sample was PBMCs from blood, taken about 14 days before vaccination. Receptors were obtained from a man aged 45-65 years who received an inactivated influenza vaccine. Each CDR3 is given with its conserved first and last residue. Each record gives: CDR3 protein, V gene, D gene, CDR3 length. D genes are given only for firm matches.

CASSPRLAAYNEQFF TRBV5-1 - 15
CASSYGTSGVGEQYF TRBV5-1 TRBD2 15
CASSPERGNTIYF TRBV5-1 - 13
CSARTSGSYNEQFF TRBV20-1 TRBD2 14
CASSIPGGQGPTQYF TRBV7-2 TRBD1 15
CASTSGLATNEQFF TRBV28 TRBD2 14
CASSLTSGGPYEQYF TRBV5-1 TRBD2 15
CSVRTSGGPYNEQFF TRBV29-1 TRBD2 15
CSATQQETQYF TRBV20-1 - 11
CASSRDSNEKLFF TRBV7-9 TRBD1 13
CASSDLWLTSGIDTQYF TRBV2 TRBD2 17
CASSQGGTRTMNEKLFF TRBV4-1 - 17
CASSSTRRRVNTEAFF TRBV13 - 16
CASSLRVQGTEQYF TRBV12-3/TRBV12-4 - 14
CASSKGNRGGFNEQFF TRBV21-1 - 16
CSAQSTGGSTDTQYF TRBV20-1 TRBD2 15
CASSLQESSYNEQFF TRBV12-3/TRBV12-4 - 15
CGSSLDGNYTDTQYF TRBV25-1 - 15
CSAREGAQEKLFF TRBV20-1 TRBD1 13
CASSPQGGRRYEQYF TRBV27 - 15
CATALPGVKGYTF TRBV28 - 13
CASSQGGGAGAFYNEQFF TRBV4-1 - 18
CASSSAGGAPYNEQFF TRBV7-8 TRBD2 16
CASSGRDRASSYEQYF TRBV7-8 TRBD1 16
CASRGTGGHTEAFF TRBV6-1 TRBD1 14
CASSYHRGRGQDEQFF TRBV6-5 TRBD1 16
CASVRDRGNYEQYF TRBV6-1 TRBD1 14
CASSYMATGELFF TRBV6-2/TRBV6-3 - 13
CAWSTGAGLNTGELFF TRBV30 TRBD2 16
CASSFGASGGGSYNEQFF TRBV7-2 TRBD2 18
CASRIAGGQRKQFF TRBV6-2/TRBV6-3 TRBD2 14
CASSFWGSEKLFF TRBV4-3 - 13
CASSFIEGMGPYEQYF TRBV5-6 - 16
CASSAMTSDYNEQFF TRBV19 TRBD2 15
CAISGVWRGDSYNEQFF TRBV10-3 TRBD2 17
CASRLQGAKNTGELFF TRBV28 TRBD1 16
CASSVGTHSYNEQFF TRBV9 - 15
CASSHGQRSYEQYF TRBV7-2 - 14
CASSLRAAKGSYEQYF TRBV12-3/TRBV12-4 - 16
CATSRGLAGVSHEQFF TRBV15 TRBD2 16
CASSSSSEQYF TRBV5-6 - 11
CASSLGNQETQYF TRBV5-1 - 13
CASSLLQGPLNF TRBV7-3 TRBD1 12
CASSQGAQGATWTEQFF TRBV4-1 TRBD1 17
CASSPDRVAGNTIYF TRBV10-2 TRBD1 15
CSVGIRTDSYEQYF TRBV29-1 - 14
CATSDGQGRTSEAFF TRBV24-1 TRBD1 15
CASSLSLATGSLPTNEKLFF TRBV5-1 - 20
CASSGGGANTGELFF TRBV2 - 15
CRVGEGRGRKDTQYF TRBV20-1 - 15
CASSYPTALSGYTGELFF TRBV6-2/TRBV6-3 - 18
CAISPLEGTEAFF TRBV10-3 - 13
CASSFRGDSDNQPQHF TRBV27 - 16
CATSSGRASGANVLTF TRBV28 TRBD2 16
CSARAAGNTGELFF TRBV20-1 - 14
CASSYLLTDEQFF TRBV6-2/TRBV6-3 - 13
CASSLARVSRAFEAFF TRBV7-2 - 16